Listed here are 24 T cell receptor beta chains from one sample, sequenced in a study of blood T cell repertoires in COVID-19. TCRdb's table, derived via immunoSEQ multiplex PCR, lists solely in-frame clones and lacks some. Of about 62,000 clones listed, 70% to 90% were seen once; the top ten hold 1% to 1.5%. Sequencing used peripheral blood. These receptors were obtained from a woman older than 75 with acute or convalescent COVID-19.

This chain connects TRBV5-1 to TRBJ2-1; 10 nucleotides align to TRBD1. Germline values: CDR1 SGHRS, CDR2 YFSETQ. The CDR3 sequence is 14 residues long. V trimming: 3 bases; J trimming: 6 bases; junction bases outside the gene matches: 3. The CDR3 nucleotides read TGCGCCAGCAGCTCAGGACAGGGGGGCAATGAGCAGTTCTTC. Its protein product is CASSSGQGGNEQFF. Complete variable domain (other parts from reference TRBV5-1 and TRBJ2-1): KAGVTQTPRYLIKTRGQQVTLSCSPISGHRSVSWYQQTPGQGLQFLFEYFSETQRNKGNFPGRFSGRQFSNSRSEMNVSTLELGDSALYLCASSSGQGGNEQFFGPGTRLTVL.

CDR3 DNA: TGTGCCATCAGTGCAATAGCGGGGCTTGGCTACAATGAGCAGTTCTTC. Translating gives CAISAIAGLGYNEQFF. The chain recombines TRBV10-3 with TRBJ2-1; 8 bases are a match to TRBD2. Trimming cost V 4 bases and J 3 bases; bases outside gene matches: 8. Germline-derived CDR1 and CDR2 are ENHRY and SYGVKD. The CDR3 extends over 16 amino acids.

CDR3 residues: CSMRQGETQYF. CDR3 DNA: TGCAGCATGAGACAGGGGGAGACCCAGTACTTC. The chain recombines TRBV20-1 with TRBJ2-5, with 8 bases that match TRBD1. CDR1 is DFQATT and CDR2 is SNEGSKA in the germline V gene (reference sequence). CDR3 size: 11 residues.

The rearrangement joins TRBV5-6 to TRBJ2-3; 7 bases are shared with TRBD2. CDR1 and CDR2 from the germline V gene are SGHDT and YYEEEE. J gave up 0 bases and V 4 bases, and 11 bases lay outside the gene matches. The CDR3 totals 17 residues. Here the CDR3 reads CASSPVGRGGSTDTQYF. The CDR3 DNA reads as TGTGCCAGCAGCCCGGTTGGTAGGGGAGGGAGCACAGATACGCAGTATTTT.

This chain uses TRBV19 with TRBJ1-3; possible D gene TRBD1, 6 bases. The V end was cut by 8 bases, the J end by 1 base, with 15 bases between. Germline V gene data show CDR1 as LNHDA and CDR2 as SQIVND (reference sequence). The CDR3 covers 15 residues. CDR3 in DNA: TGTGCCAGTCAAACAGGGACTATATCTGGAAACACCATATATTTT. It codes for CASQTGTISGNTIYF.

V is TRBV28 and J is TRBJ1-2; D is uncertain. V was cut by 3 bases and J by 1 base, with 9 bases left in between. The CDR3 sequence is 14 residues long. Germline CDR1 is MDHEN and CDR2 is SYDVKM. The CDR3 reads CASSFGGLNYGYTF. In nucleotides, the CDR3 is TGTGCCAGCAGTTTTGGAGGGCTTAACTATGGCTACACCTTC.

The chain couples TRBV9 to TRBJ2-3; 12 positions match TRBD2. Germline CDR1 reads SGDLS; CDR2 reads YYNGEE. The CDR3 runs to 16 residues. Losses at the gene ends were 4 bases for V and 0 bases for J; bases not matched to a gene: 3. The CDR3 DNA reads as TGTGCCAGCAGCTTTGGGACTAGCGGGAGCACAGATACGCAGTATTTT. Protein: CASSFGTSGSTDTQYF.

V and J are TRBV7-3 and TRBJ1-1; 10 bases align to TRBD1. CDR1 is SGHTA and CDR2 is FQGTGA in the germline V gene. This CDR3 spans 15 amino acids. V shed 5 bases and J 7 bases; nucleotides not matched to a gene: 10. The CDR3 region is CASSTGQGGTNEAFF. The DNA for the CDR3 is TGTGCCAGCAGCACCGGACAGGGGGGAACAAATGAAGCTTTCTTT.

The chain combines TRBV10-3 with TRBJ2-3, with 10 bases matching TRBD1. Losses at the gene ends were 6 bases for V and 2 bases for J; bases not matched to a gene: 8. The CDR3 sequence is 16 residues long. Germline V gene lookup returns CDR1 ENHRY and CDR2 SYGVKD. CDR3 residues: CAIRARQGAFTDTQYF. The CDR3 DNA is TGTGCCATCAGGGCCCGACAGGGGGCATTCACAGATACGCAGTATTTT.

The V call is TRBV30, the J call TRBJ2-3; D remains ambiguous. V lost 0 bases to trimming and J lost 4 bases, with 8 bases between them. Germline lookup yields CDR1 GTSNPN and CDR2 SVGIG (reference sequence). The CDR3 sequence is 13 residues long. CDR3 region: CAWSVQGADTQYF. The CDR3 DNA reads as TGTGCCTGGAGTGTACAAGGAGCAGATACGCAGTATTTT.

The gene calls are TRBV7-9 and TRBJ2-2, with 9 bases fitting TRBD1. The J segment lost 4 bases and the V segment lost 5 bases, leaving 5 bases of the junction unmatched. Germline values: CDR1 SEHNR, CDR2 FQNEAQ (reference sequence). CDR3 length: 15 residues. The CDR3 reads CASSRRTGVTGELFF. The CDR3 DNA reads TGTGCCAGCAGCCGACGGACAGGGGTCACCGGGGAGCTGTTTTTT.

This clone has more than one count but fewer than ten. V is TRBV5-1 and J is TRBJ2-3; 8 bases fit TRBD2. Germline values: CDR1 SGHRS, CDR2 YFSETQ. Trimming cost V 7 bases and J 8 bases; bases outside gene matches: 9. There are 13 residues in the CDR3. CDR3 bases: TGCGCCAGCCGGCGGCGGGGGGAAGGTACGCAGTATTTT. As protein: CASRRRGEGTQYF.

This chain uses TRBV6-4 with TRBJ1-2; 10 nucleotides match TRBD1. The CDR3 is 14 residues long. V gave up 4 bases and J gave up 8 bases; unmatched junction bases: 7. The germline CDR1 and CDR2 sequences are MRHNA and SNTAGT. For the CDR3, the DNA is TGTGCCAGCAGTGTGGACAGGGGGACCGGAGGCTACACCTTC. This codes for CASSVDRGTGGYTF.

V is TRBV4-1 and J is TRBJ2-5; D is possibly TRBD2 (6 bases). The CDR3 is 20 amino acids. CDR1 is MGHRA, CDR2 YSYEKL, per germline. Trimming shortened V by 0 bases and J by 2 bases, and 25 bases separated the two germline ends. The CDR3 DNA reads TGCGCCAGCAGCCAAGAAAGTTGGACTGTCGGGCGGGGCGAACAAGAGACCCAGTACTTC. Protein: CASSQESWTVGRGEQETQYF.

The genes are TRBV30 and TRBJ1-2, with 12 bases aligning to TRBD1. Trimming took 4 bases from V and 6 from J; bases not matched to a gene: 6. This CDR3 is 14 amino acids long. Per the germline V gene, CDR1 is GTSNPN and CDR2 is SVGIG (reference sequence). The DNA for the CDR3 is TGTGCCTGGATCCCGGGACAGGGGGCGAATGGCTACACCTTC. Its translation is CAWIPGQGANGYTF.

This sequence joins TRBV19 and TRBJ2-3; TRBD2 matches 7 bases. V shed 5 bases and J 6 bases; nucleotides not matched to a gene: 11. CDR3 length: 15 residues. The germline CDR1 and CDR2 sequences are LNHDA and SQIVND (reference sequence). Here the CDR3 DNA reads TGTGCCAGTAGTGCCCTGGGGGGGGGTGTTGATACGCAGTATTTT. It encodes CASSALGGGVDTQYF.

This clone has more than one count but fewer than ten. The rearrangement links TRBV19 to TRBJ2-1, with D possibly being TRBD1 (6 bases). This CDR3 comprises 11 residues. Trimming shortened V by 6 bases and J by 10 bases, and 10 bases separated the two germline ends. The germline gives CDR1 LNHDA, CDR2 SQIVND (reference sequence). The CDR3 spells CASRTGEEQFF. The CDR3 nucleotides read TGTGCCAGTAGGACAGGTGAGGAGCAGTTCTTC.

The chain uses TRBV7-3 and TRBJ2-3; TRBD1 aligns across 8 bases. The J segment lost 2 bases and the V segment lost 1 base, leaving 8 bases of the junction unmatched. This CDR3 comprises 17 residues. Looked up from germline, CDR1 is SGHTA and CDR2 is FQGTGA. The chain's CDR3 is CASSLRTGSPFTDTQYF. The CDR3 nucleotides read TGTGCCAGCAGCTTAAGGACAGGGTCCCCTTTCACAGATACGCAGTATTTT.

The chain employs TRBV7-8 and TRBJ1-4; 11 positions match TRBD1. J was trimmed by 2 bases and V by 6 bases; bases with no gene match: 5. CDR3 length: 16 residues. Germline V lookup: CDR1 SGHVS, CDR2 FQNEAQ. CDR3 amino acids: CASRGQGGTTNEKLFF. The CDR3 DNA is TGTGCCAGCAGGGGACAGGGGGGTACGACTAATGAAAAACTGTTTTTT.

V and J are TRBV19 and TRBJ2-7; 7 nucleotides agree with TRBD2. V shed 4 bases, J shed 1 base, and the junction held 13 bases outside the gene matches. Per the germline V gene, CDR1 is LNHDA and CDR2 is SQIVND (reference sequence). CDR3 length: 17 residues. CDR3 protein: CASSKLADDLFSYEQYF. The CDR3 DNA is TGTGCCAGTAGTAAGCTAGCGGACGATTTGTTTTCCTACGAGCAGTACTTC.

The chain uses TRBV9 and TRBJ1-1; D is ambiguous. This CDR3 contains 14 residues. Trimming took off 0 bases at V and 3 bases at J, with 9 bases between the two ends. CDR1 is SGDLS and CDR2 is YYNGEE in the germline V gene. This CDR3 is CASSVAGLDTEAFF. CDR3 nucleotide sequence: TGTGCCAGCAGCGTAGCAGGTCTCGACACTGAAGCTTTCTTT. Full variable domain (missing parts from reference TRBV9 and TRBJ1-1): DSGVTQTPKHLITATGQRVTLRCSPRSGDLSVYWYQQSLDQGLQFLIQYYNGEERAKGNILERFSAQQFPDLHSELNLSSLELGDSALYFCASSVAGLDTEAFFGQGTRLTVV.

DNA for the CDR3: TGCGCCAGCAGCCAACAGGGTTTGACGACAGATACGCAGTATTTT. This codes for CASSQQGLTTDTQYF. The chain is built from TRBV4-3 and TRBJ2-3; a weak D match, TRBD1 (5 bases). The V end lost 2 bases, the J end lost 3 bases, and 12 bases lay between the germline ends. Germline V lookup: CDR1 LGHNA, CDR2 YSLEER. The length of the CDR3 is 15 residues.

The chain combines TRBV5-4 with TRBJ2-7, with a possible D match to TRBD2 (6 bases). Germline CDR1 and CDR2: SGHNT and YYREEE (reference sequence). There are 13 residues in the CDR3. Trimming stripped 3 bases from V and 1 base from J, with 8 bases between. Here the CDR3 reads CASSWDLSYEQYF. CDR3 sequence (DNA): TGTGCCAGCAGCTGGGACTTATCCTACGAGCAGTACTTC.

The V call is TRBV28, the J call TRBJ1-5; 8 positions agree with TRBD1. The CDR3 extends over 19 amino acids. V lost 7 bases, J lost 2 bases, and 19 bases stayed unmatched. Germline CDR1 and CDR2: MDHEN and SYDVKM. The CDR3 DNA is TGTGCCAGCAACCCACCCGGGACAGGTTCTTATAGTGGCAATCAGCCCCAGCATTTT. Its protein is CASNPPGTGSYSGNQPQHF.